This TCR beta chain was identified during a study of CD8 T cells in Susac syndrome. This CDR3 has 15 amino acids. Germline V CDR1 and CDR2: DFQATT, SNEGSKA (reference sequence). The junction had 16 bases not matched to a gene; V was cut back by 6 bases and J by 9 bases. Random-hexamer reverse transcription was applied to roughly 0.5 to 1 ug RNA. TCRdb processed the immunoSEQ multiplex PCR reads anew with MiXCR; each CDR3 protein has one entry. The sample carries roughly 200,000 distinct CDR3 sequences, roughly 94% recorded once. The V call is TRBV20-1, the J call TRBJ2-1, with 8 positions matching TRBD2. This receptor was taken from a human donor in good health. Sequenced material: CD4+ T cells from PBMCs. CDR3 loop: CSAPRGLGSSGEQFF. The CDR3 nucleotides read TGCAGTGCCCCAAGGGGACTAGGATCGAGCGGTGAGCAGTTCTTC.